The 30 T cell receptor beta chains given below trace back to one sample, sequenced in a study of T-cell reconstitution after alpha-beta-depleted transplantation in children (dated by TCRdb to 2016 to 2018). To prepare the library, PCR was applied. The data were produced on an Illumina HiSeq 2500. To normalize quantification of the TCRbeta repertoire, the TCR libraries were built with molecular barcoding that relied on unique molecular identifiers. TCRdb reworked the public reads: Q25 trimming with fastp, MiXCR clone assembly, productive beta chains retained. Rows with a matching CDR3 protein are joined into one entry that keeps the most common DNA and genes. The sample yields roughly 400,000 distinct CDR3 sequences; around 20% were counted once. The ten largest clonotypes hold 3.8% of the sample. The sequenced sample was PBMCs from the stem cell graft donor, obtained from the stem cell graft. The receptors shown here come from a human donor who donated a stem cell graft to a child with acute myeloid leukemia.

This sequence joins TRBV27 and TRBJ2-7; D may be TRBD2 (7 bases). V lost 3 bases, J lost 3 bases, and 12 bases lay in between. The CDR3 has 14 amino acids. Per germline, CDR1 MNHEY and CDR2 SMNVEV (reference sequence). Written as DNA, the CDR3 is TGTGCCAGCAGTTTGAGGGGGGGGCTCTACGAGCAGTACTTC. It specifies CASSLRGGLYEQYF.

The V gene is TRBV7-8, the J gene TRBJ2-1, with D possibly matching TRBD2 (6 bases). Per the germline V gene, CDR1 is SGHVS and CDR2 is FQNEAQ. V was cut by 3 bases and J by 0 bases, with 18 bases left in between. This CDR3 contains 18 residues. For the CDR3, the DNA is TGTGCCAGCAGCTTTCGACCTGGACTAACTAGCTCCTACAATGAGCAGTTCTTC. Translation: CASSFRPGLTSSYNEQFF.

This clonotype turned up a few times. The chain joins TRBV25-1 to TRBJ1-1; 7 bases agree with TRBD1. CDR3 length: 20 amino acids. Per germline, CDR1 MGHDK and CDR2 SYGVNS. V shed 4 bases and J 4 bases; nucleotides not matched to a gene: 24. The CDR3 DNA is TGTGCCAGCAGTGGAACAGGGGCCGAAAGGGGGTCTTACTCTTCCACTGAAGCTTTCTTT. This encodes CASSGTGAERGSYSSTEAFF. Full variable domain (missing parts from reference TRBV25-1 and TRBJ1-1): EADIYQTPRYLVIGTGKKITLECSQTMGHDKMYWYQQDPGMELHLIHYSYGVNSTEKGDLSSESTVSRIRTEHFPLTLESARPSHTSQYLCASSGTGAERGSYSSTEAFFGQGTRLTVV.

This clonotype was seen many times. This chain links TRBV20-1 with TRBJ1-2; 7 bases fit TRBD1. Germline loops: CDR1 DFQATT, CDR2 SNEGSKA (reference sequence). This CDR3 is built from 13 residues. J lost 2 bases, V lost 1 base, and 1 base had no gene match. The CDR3 here is CSARGGQNYGYTF. The CDR3 DNA is TGCAGTGCTAGAGGGGGACAGAACTATGGCTACACCTTC.

The chain joins TRBV12-3 or TRBV12-4 to TRBJ2-7; D ambiguous. V lost 1 base and J 3 bases, leaving 13 bases between the germline ends. The CDR3 spans 15 residues. The DNA of the CDR3 is TGTGCCAGCAGTTTAGGAGGCGTCAGTCACTACGAGCAGTACTTC. It is translated as CASSLGGVSHYEQYF.

This clonotype came up a few times. V gene TRBV3-1 combines with J gene TRBJ2-1; a possible D gene is TRBD2 (5 bases). From germline, CDR1 is LGHDT and CDR2 YNNKEL (reference sequence). This CDR3 contains 16 residues. V was cut by 4 bases and J by 2 bases, with 15 bases left in between. Here the CDR3 reads CASSPLRGPAYNEQFF. The CDR3 nucleotides are TGTGCCAGCAGCCCCTTACGGGGTCCGGCCTACAATGAGCAGTTCTTC.

The CDR3 loop reads CASSGPAGTSGRFEQFF. CDR3 sequence (DNA): TGCGCCAGCAGTGGCCCAGCCGGGACTAGCGGGAGGTTTGAGCAGTTCTTC. This chain joins TRBV10-1 and TRBJ2-1; TRBD2 agrees at 15 bases. The CDR3 length is 17 residues. V was pared by 4 bases and J by 9 bases, with 10 bases of the junction left unmatched. The germline V gene encodes CDR1 WNHNN and CDR2 SYGVQD (reference sequence).

The chain recombines TRBV2 with TRBJ2-2; possible D gene TRBD2, 6 bases. Trimming stripped 4 bases from V and 6 bases from J, with 12 bases between. This CDR3 spans 14 amino acids. Germline values: CDR1 SNHLY, CDR2 FYNNEI. CDR3 coding DNA: TGTGCCAGCAGTGCAGTGGGAGGCCCCGGGGAGCTGTTTTTT. This encodes CASSAVGGPGELFF.

The chain's CDR3 is CSAKTGATGELFF. Written as DNA, the CDR3 is TGCAGTGCTAAGACAGGGGCCACCGGGGAGCTGTTTTTT. The chain couples TRBV20-1 to TRBJ2-2, with 8 bases matching TRBD1. With V trimmed by 4 bases and J by 4 bases, 2 bases remained unmatched. The CDR3 is 13 amino acids. CDR1 DFQATT and CDR2 SNEGSKA come from the germline V gene (reference sequence).

This clonotype showed up just a few times. This sequence joins TRBV10-3 and TRBJ1-2, with D perhaps TRBD1 (6 bases). Germline-derived CDR1 and CDR2 are ENHRY and SYGVKD. With 6 bases removed from V and 5 bases from J, the gap between germline ends came to 13 bases. CDR3 size: 13 residues. The CDR3 nucleotides read TGTGCCATCAGCTTACAGGGTTCATATGGCTACACCTTC. This encodes CAISLQGSYGYTF.

The V gene is TRBV5-1, the J gene TRBJ2-2; D gene unclear. Germline V lookup: CDR1 SGHRS, CDR2 YFSETQ. With 0 bases removed from V and 2 bases from J, the gap between germline ends came to 11 bases. The CDR3 totals 16 residues. The CDR3 is CASSLAGYGNTGELFF. Written as DNA, the CDR3 is TGCGCCAGCAGCTTGGCGGGTTATGGAAACACCGGGGAGCTGTTTTTT.

This clonotype was seen many times. This chain uses TRBV29-1 with TRBJ2-1, with D hard to call. V was clipped by 7 bases and J by 9 bases, with 13 bases between them. Germline lookup yields CDR1 SQVTM and CDR2 ANQGSEA. The CDR3 has 11 residues. The CDR3 loop is CSGTVMGEQFF. The CDR3 bases are TGCAGCGGGACGGTGATGGGTGAGCAGTTCTTC.

This chain joins TRBV9 and TRBJ2-5; D remains ambiguous. CDR1 is SGDLS, CDR2 YYNGEE, per germline. This CDR3 is built from 12 residues. Trimming left V 3 bases short and J 5 bases short, with 8 bases between. CDR3: CASSAEEETQYF. The CDR3 nucleotides read TGTGCCAGCAGCGCCGAGGAGGAGACCCAGTACTTC. Full variable domain (rest looked up from reference TRBV9 and TRBJ2-5): DSGVTQTPKHLITATGQRVTLRCSPRSGDLSVYWYQQSLDQGLQFLIQYYNGEERAKGNILERFSAQQFPDLHSELNLSSLELGDSALYFCASSAEEETQYFGPGTRLLVL.

This clonotype was counted a few times. The genes are TRBV10-3 and TRBJ1-2; D possibly corresponds to TRBD1 (6 bases). This CDR3 region has 13 residues. In germline, CDR1 is ENHRY, CDR2 SYGVKD. V was cut by 6 bases and J by 4 bases, with 12 bases left in between. The CDR3 nucleotides are TGTGCCATCAGCAACGGGGGGCTCTATGGCTACACCTTC. Translation gives CAISNGGLYGYTF.

This chain uses TRBV27 with TRBJ2-7; no definite D call. Trimming pared 0 bases from V and 5 bases from J, leaving 5 bases between. Germline values: CDR1 MNHEY, CDR2 SMNVEV (reference sequence). This CDR3 spans 12 amino acids. The DNA of the CDR3 is TGTGCCAGCAGTTTATCTGGCCACGAGCAGTACTTC. Translated, it gives CASSLSGHEQYF.

This clonotype was recorded at least ten times. The chain employs TRBV24-1 and TRBJ2-1, with a weak D call TRBD1 (5 bases). The V end lost 6 bases, the J end lost 10 bases, and 15 bases lay between the germline ends. There are 13 residues in the CDR3. Per the germline V gene, CDR1 is KGHDR and CDR2 is SFDVKD. The CDR3: CATSPHQWGEQFF. The CDR3 DNA reads TGTGCCACCAGTCCCCATCAGTGGGGCGAGCAGTTCTTC.

The chain is built from TRBV7-2 and TRBJ1-2; D ambiguous. Per the germline V gene, CDR1 is SGHTA and CDR2 is FQGNSA. V was clipped by 6 bases and J by 4 bases, with 6 bases between them. The length of the CDR3 is 11 residues. The CDR3 loop is CASRIGYGYTF. In DNA, the CDR3 is TGTGCCAGCAGAATTGGCTATGGCTACACCTTC.

This clonotype is medium-sized (0.01 to 0.1%) by share. The CDR3 DNA reads TGCAGTGCTAGAAGGACAGGGAACACCGGGGAGCTGTTTTTT. This gives the protein CSARRTGNTGELFF. This chain uses TRBV20-1 with TRBJ2-2, with TRBD1 matching over 7 bases. The CDR3 contains 14 residues. With 2 bases clipped from V and 1 base from J, the junction kept 1 base outside the gene matches. CDR1 is DFQATT and CDR2 is SNEGSKA in the germline V gene (reference sequence).

This clonotype was counted between two and nine times. The V and J genes are TRBV27 and TRBJ2-1, with TRBD1 as a possible D gene (6 bases). This CDR3 contains 16 residues. The germline V gene has CDR1 MNHEY and CDR2 SMNVEV (reference sequence). V was cut by 3 bases and J by 7 bases, with 19 bases left in between. The CDR3 here is CASSLDFRGMGNEQFF. CDR3 sequence (DNA): TGTGCCAGCAGTTTGGATTTTAGGGGGATGGGGAATGAGCAGTTCTTC.

This rearrangement joins TRBV20-1 to TRBJ1-4; D is unresolved. The V gene lost 5 bases and the J gene lost 10 bases, with 20 bases spanning the gap. CDR1 and CDR2 from the germline V gene are DFQATT and SNEGSKA (reference sequence). The CDR3 consists of 14 residues. CDR3 sequence reads: CSAREGGSLSKLFF. The CDR3 DNA follows: TGCAGTGCTCGGGAGGGAGGGTCCCTGTCAAAACTGTTTTTT.

The gene calls are TRBV12-3 or TRBV12-4 and TRBJ2-1; 8 bases are shared with TRBD1. J was trimmed by 5 bases and V by 3 bases; bases with no gene match: 9. The CDR3 covers 16 residues. CDR3 in amino acids: CASSFETGVQDNEQFF. The CDR3 nucleotides read TGTGCCAGCAGTTTTGAGACAGGGGTTCAAGACAATGAGCAGTTCTTC.

This clonotype was seen a few times. The chain joins TRBV4-2 to TRBJ2-1; D perhaps matches TRBD2 (6 bases). This CDR3 is built from 15 residues. The germline V and J ends were trimmed by 5 bases and 0 bases, with 11 bases remaining between them. Germline CDR1 LGHNA, CDR2 YNFKEQ. CDR3 nucleotides: TGTGCCAGCAGCGCGACTAGTTTCTCCTACAATGAGCAGTTCTTC. Translation: CASSATSFSYNEQFF.

In this sample, this clonotype turned up a few times. The V and J genes are TRBV7-2 and TRBJ2-5, with 13 bases aligning to TRBD2. CDR3 size: 15 residues. With V trimmed by 4 bases and J by 4 bases, 3 bases remained unmatched. Germline V gene lookup returns CDR1 SGHTA and CDR2 FQGNSA. The CDR3 DNA reads as TGTGCCAGCAGCTACGGACTAGCGGGAGCAGAGACCCAGTACTTC. As protein: CASSYGLAGAETQYF.

There are a few counts of this clonotype. For the CDR3, the DNA is TGCAGTGCCGTACCCCCGGGACTAGCAAGATACAATGAGCAGTTCTTC. This translates into CSAVPPGLARYNEQFF. V is TRBV20-1 and J is TRBJ2-1; 9 bases are a match to TRBD2. V was pared by 6 bases and J by 4 bases, with 13 bases of the junction left unmatched. Germline V CDR1 and CDR2: DFQATT, SNEGSKA (reference sequence). This CDR3 spans 16 amino acids.

This clonotype appeared a few times. J is TRBJ2-1 and V is TRBV20-1; D call uncertain. V lost 0 bases and J lost 0, with 12 bases in between. The CDR3 runs to 16 residues. The V gene's germline CDR1 is DFQATT and CDR2 SNEGSKA (reference sequence). The CDR3, as DNA: TGCAGTGCTAGAGATCCCCGCTCCAGCTCCTACAATGAGCAGTTCTTC. Translating it yields CSARDPRSSSYNEQFF.

This clonotype was picked up a small number of times. This chain connects TRBV5-1 to TRBJ1-2; D gene ambiguous. CDR1 and CDR2 from the germline V gene are SGHRS and YFSETQ. This CDR3 contains 15 residues. V lost 4 bases and J lost 1, with 14 bases in between. The CDR3 DNA follows: TGCGCCAGCAGCCCACACGGACGGAATAACTATGGCTACACCTTC. Translating it yields CASSPHGRNNYGYTF.

This chain uses TRBV2 with TRBJ2-7; 8 nucleotides agree with TRBD1. Germline V gene data show CDR1 as SNHLY and CDR2 as FYNNEI. This CDR3 is built from 14 residues. V shed 3 bases, J shed 5 bases, and the junction held 6 bases outside the gene matches. The CDR3 spells CASSDYQGAHEQYF. The CDR3, as DNA: TGTGCCAGCAGTGACTATCAGGGGGCCCACGAGCAGTACTTC.

The rearrangement joins TRBV20-1 to TRBJ1-2, with D possibly TRBD1 on 6 matching bases. This CDR3 spans 17 amino acids. From germline, CDR1 is DFQATT and CDR2 SNEGSKA (reference sequence). Between the trimmed V and J ends, which lost 2 bases and 8 bases, there was a span of 27 bases. The CDR3 region is CSARPEGQGFFGRGYTF. CDR3 DNA sequence: TGCAGTGCTAGACCCGAGGGTCAGGGGTTCTTTGGCCGCGGCTACACCTTC.

This clonotype was seen a single time. The chain carries TRBV20-1 and TRBJ2-1; 8 bases are a match to TRBD2. The CDR3 runs 16 residues. Germline V CDR1 and CDR2: DFQATT, SNEGSKA (reference sequence). J lost 2 bases, V lost 6 bases, and 12 bases had no gene match. In nucleotides, the CDR3 is TGCAGTGCCCCGCCGAGTAGCGGGAATACCTACAATGAGCAGTTCTTC. Protein sequence: CSAPPSSGNTYNEQFF.

The chain links TRBV7-6 to TRBJ2-1; 12 nucleotides line up with TRBD2. The CDR3 has 16 residues. V gave up 2 bases and J gave up 5 bases; unmatched junction bases: 4. From germline, CDR1 is SGHVS and CDR2 FNYEAQ. The CDR3 is CASSLRLAGANNEQFF. The CDR3 DNA reads TGTGCCAGCAGCTTAAGACTAGCGGGAGCCAACAATGAGCAGTTCTTC.